A selection of T cell receptor beta chains follows, all from one sample in a study of blood T cell repertoires in COVID-19. Assay: immunoSEQ multiplex PCR; the TCRdb copy retains only in-frame clones and omits some. Of roughly 66,000 clones in the sample, about 91% were seen once. Sample: peripheral blood. These receptors came from a human donor in a cohort sampled during active COVID-19. Both conserved end residues are part of each CDR3. The D gene is left open where the match is weak. Clone sizes are given selectively: once, few, many, or a class where the clone is expanded.

TRBJ1-1	.	TRBV7-2	.	TGTGCCAGCAGTCCCATGGGGGGAAACACTGAAGCTTTCTTT	CASSPMGGNTEAFF
TRBJ2-1	.	TRBV6-5	.	TGTGCCAGCCGTTTGGGAGGCTACAATGAGCAGTTCTTC	CASRLGGYNEQFF
TRBJ1-3	.	TRBV11-2	.	TGTGCCAGCAGCTTATTTGGGGGGTCTGGAAACACCATATATTTT	CASSLFGGSGNTIYF
TRBJ1-3	.	TRBV28	.	TGTGCCAGCAGCCTGAAACAGGTTCTGCGAAACACCATATATTTT	CASSLKQVLRNTIYF
TRBJ1-5	.	TRBV7-2	.	TGTGCCAGCAGCTTTGCCGGGATCAATCAGCCCCAGCATTTT	CASSFAGINQPQHF
TRBJ2-7	.	TRBV6-6	TRBD2	TGTGCCAGCAGTCGGACTAGCGGCTCCTACGAGCAGTACTTC	CASSRTSGSYEQYF
TRBJ2-3	.	TRBV6-2/TRBV6-3	.	TGTGCCAGCAGTTTTGCGGTCCTCCTCGGAGACACAGATACGCAGTATTTT	CASSFAVLLGDTDTQYF
TRBJ2-3	few	TRBV2	TRBD2	TGTGCCAGCCGCACTCTCGGGGAGACTAGCGATTTCACAGATACGCAGTATTTT	CASRTLGETSDFTDTQYF
TRBJ1-6	.	TRBV28	TRBD1	TGTGCCAGCAAGGACAGGACTACCTACTATAATTCACCCCTCCACTTT	CASKDRTTYYNSPLHF
TRBJ2-3	.	TRBV4-1	.	TGCGCCAGCAGCCCCACCGGGACACCTAGCACAGATACGCAGTATTTT	CASSPTGTPSTDTQYF
TRBJ2-5	.	TRBV19	TRBD2	TGTGCCAGTAGTCTCCGACTAGCCTACCAAGAGACCCAGTACTTC	CASSLRLAYQETQYF
TRBJ1-2	.	TRBV27	TRBD1	TGTGCCAGCAGTTGGGGGACAGGGGATGGCTACACCTTC	CASSWGTGDGYTF
TRBJ1-5	few	TRBV4-1	.	TGCGCCAGCAGCCAAGATCGGAGAAATCAGCCCCAGCATTTT	CASSQDRRNQPQHF
TRBJ2-5	.	TRBV2	.	TGTGCCAGCATTCGGGACTTCTTCGAAGAGACCCAGTACTTC	CASIRDFFEETQYF
TRBJ1-2	.	TRBV3-1/TRBV3-2	.	TGTGCCAGCAGTCGAACGGGGGGCGCGGGTGGCTACACCTTC	CASSRTGGAGGYTF
TRBJ2-7	.	TRBV5-1	TRBD1	TGCGCCAGCAGCCGGGACAGCTACGAGCAGTACTTC	CASSRDSYEQYF
TRBJ1-6	.	TRBV6-5	.	TGTGCCAGCAGCCGTGCCCCAGGCCTTAATTCACCCCTCCACTTT	CASSRAPGLNSPLHF
TRBJ1-1	few	TRBV19	TRBD1	TGTGCCAGTAGGTGGCAGGGGGAAGAAGAAGCTTTCTTT	CASRWQGEEEAFF
TRBJ2-3	.	TRBV4-2	.	TGTGCCAGCAGTCGTGAACTCTACACAGATACGCAGTATTTT	CASSRELYTDTQYF
TRBJ2-3	.	TRBV4-3	.	TGCGCCAGCAGCCAAGAACCCTTTGGCGGGTCCACAGATACGCAGTATTTT	CASSQEPFGGSTDTQYF
TRBJ2-3	.	TRBV7-9	TRBD1	TGTGCCAGCAGCTTTTTATGGACAGGGGGGGGAGATACGCAGTATTTT	CASSFLWTGGGDTQYF
TRBJ1-2	.	TRBV3-1/TRBV3-2	.	TGTGCCAGCAGCCACTATTCCGACGGGTCTAACTATGGCTACACCTTC	CASSHYSDGSNYGYTF
TRBJ1-5	.	TRBV2	.	TGTGCCAGCAGTGACGGACAGCCTAGCAATCAGCCCCAGCATTTT	CASSDGQPSNQPQHF
TRBJ2-7	.	TRBV27	TRBD1	TGTGCCAGCAGTGACCCTCACAGGGGTGCCTACGAGCAGTACTTC	CASSDPHRGAYEQYF
TRBJ2-1	.	TRBV7-2	TRBD2	TGTGCCAGCAGCAACGCCCCCGGGACTAGCGGGGGGGCAATTCTCTTC	CASSNAPGTSGGAILF
TRBJ2-1	.	TRBV2	TRBD1	TGTGCCACCCGCGAATTTACAGGGGTGAATGAGCAGTTCTTC	CATREFTGVNEQFF
TRBJ2-2	.	TRBV6-1	TRBD1	TGTGCCAGCAGTGAAGCCGACAGGGCAACTAACACCGGGGAGCTGTTTTTT	CASSEADRATNTGELFF